The 20 T cell receptor beta chains given below trace back to one sample, sequenced in a study of Graves' ophthalmopathy and Graves' hyperthyroidism. From RNA, the CDR3 regions of TCR beta chains were amplified and sequenced. The authors performed first-round RT-PCR with HTBI primers and then a second-round multiplex PCR. In TCRdb, the multiplex PCR reads were re-called with MiXCR into one record per CDR3 protein. In the table there are 200,000 to 250,000 distinct CDR3 sequences, roughly 21% of which are singletons. Sequenced: peripheral blood. The receptors were gathered from a woman between 50 and 59 years old with Graves' ophthalmopathy.

With respect to this clonotype: Mismatch with germline at one junction end may stem from a read error. Here the CDR3 reads CVSSLEAGRSYGYTF. The DNA for the CDR3 is TGCGTCAGCAGCTTGGAAGCAGGGCGGAGCTATGGCTACACCTTC. V usage is TRBV5-1 and J usage is TRBJ1-2; a weak D match, TRBD1 (5 bases). Per germline, CDR1 SGHRS and CDR2 YFSETQ. The CDR3 has 15 residues.

This clonotype came up many times. The chain joins TRBV28 to TRBJ1-5; 8 bases are a match to TRBD1. V dropped 6 bases and J dropped 4; count of bases not matched to a gene: 14. The CDR3 sequence is 17 residues long. In germline, CDR1 is MDHEN, CDR2 SYDVKM. CDR3 coding DNA: TGTGCCAGCAGGTCCTACGCTCAGGGGGCCGTAAATCAGCCCCAGCATTTT. Encoded protein: CASRSYAQGAVNQPQHF.

This clonotype was observed at least ten times. The chain employs TRBV28 and TRBJ2-5, with D unresolved. The V gene's germline CDR1 is MDHEN and CDR2 SYDVKM. This CDR3 spans 19 amino acids. Trimming removed 8 bases from V and 2 bases from J, with 30 bases in between. The CDR3 sequence: CASHKTRVRVLHRQETQYF. Here the CDR3 DNA reads TGTGCCAGCCACAAAACAAGAGTCCGGGTCTTACATCGACAAGAGACCCAGTACTTC. Combining the CDR3 with reference TRBV28 and TRBJ2-5 gives the whole variable domain DVKVTQSSRYLVKRTGEKVFLECVQDMDHENMFWYRQDPGLGLRLIYFSYDVKMKEKGDIPEGYSVSREKKERFSLILESASTNQTSMYLCASHKTRVRVLHRQETQYFGPGTRLLVL.

V and J are TRBV6-5 and TRBJ2-7; weak D call: TRBD2 (6 bases). Germline-derived CDR1 and CDR2 are MNHEY and SVGAGI. There are 14 residues in the CDR3. V lost 2 bases and J 3 bases, leaving 11 bases between the germline ends. The CDR3 bases are TGTGCCAGCAGTTACATGGCGGGGAGCTACGAGCAGTACTTC. Translating it yields CASSYMAGSYEQYF.

This sequence joins TRBV5-1 and TRBJ2-7; D remains unclear. Germline V gene sequence: CDR1 SGHRS, CDR2 YFSETQ. The length of the CDR3 is 13 residues. Trimming left V 4 bases short and J 3 bases short, with 11 bases between. The CDR3 region has the DNA TGCGCCAGCAGCCAGCAGCCGTACTACGAGCAGTACTTC. Protein sequence: CASSQQPYYEQYF.

This clonotype appeared a few times. The chain combines TRBV7-2 with TRBJ1-1, with D uncertain. V lost 1 base and J 11 bases, leaving 17 bases between the germline ends. Germline CDR1 is SGHTA and CDR2 is FQGNSA. CDR3 length: 14 residues. Here the CDR3 reads CASSLDGRPSGAFF. CDR3 DNA: TGTGCCAGCAGCTTAGACGGCAGGCCCTCGGGGGCTTTCTTT.

This clonotype was seen many times. This rearrangement joins TRBV6-1 to TRBJ1-6, with TRBD1 matching over 10 bases. This CDR3 comprises 16 residues. The germline CDR1 and CDR2 sequences are MNHNS and SASEGT. After removal of 5 bases from V and 7 bases from J, the junction contained 8 bases not matched to a gene. DNA for the CDR3: TGTGCCAGCAGTCCTGGGGACAGGGGAGGAAATTCACCCCTCCACTTT. This translates into CASSPGDRGGNSPLHF.

Details on this clonotype: An end of the junction differs from the germline gene, which may be a read error. This chain connects TRBV12-3 or TRBV12-4 to TRBJ2-5; no clear D. The CDR3 is 12 residues long. For the CDR3, the DNA is TGTGCCAGCAGTCATCTCCAAGGGACCCAGTACTTC. Translating gives CASSHLQGTQYF.

This clonotype was observed at least ten times. The chain combines TRBV20-1 with TRBJ2-2; 7 nucleotides align to TRBD2. The CDR3 is made up of 15 amino acids. V was clipped by 3 bases and J by 6 bases; unmatched bases: 10. Looked up from germline, CDR1 is DFQATT and CDR2 is SNEGSKA (reference sequence). The CDR3 sequence: CSASLGGLAAGELFF. CDR3 in DNA: TGCAGTGCTAGTCTGGGTGGTCTAGCGGCCGGGGAGCTGTTTTTT.

The table lists this clonotype with many counts. This sequence joins TRBV11-2 and TRBJ2-7; the match to TRBD2 covers 9 bases. V shed 4 bases, J shed 2 bases, and the junction held 6 bases outside the gene matches. The CDR3 totals 15 residues. Germline V gives CDR1 SGHAT, CDR2 FQNNGV. The CDR3 region is CASSWVSGSPYEQYF. The CDR3 DNA reads as TGTGCCAGCAGCTGGGTTAGCGGGAGCCCCTACGAGCAGTACTTC. Full variable domain (missing parts from reference TRBV11-2 and TRBJ2-7): EAGVAQSPRYKIIEKRQSVAFWCNPISGHATLYWYQQILGQGPKLLIQFQNNGVVDDSQLPKDRFSAERLKGVDSTLKIQPAKLEDSAVYLCASSWVSGSPYEQYFGPGTRLTVT.

As for this clonotype: Because the CDR3's place on the DNA is in doubt, the DNA is left out and the CDR3 is given as listed by TCRdb. The chain links TRBV6-5 to TRBJ1-2. Germline V gene data show CDR1 as MNHEY and CDR2 as SVGAGI. The length of the CDR3 is 15 amino acids, counting both ends. CDR3 in amino acids: CASSTSTGEGYGYTF.

Comment on this clonotype: This may stem from a read error, because a much larger clone lies one nucleotide away. The gene calls are TRBV5-1 and TRBJ2-2; possible D gene TRBD2, 6 bases. CDR1 is SGHRS and CDR2 is YFSETQ in the germline V gene. The CDR3 has 16 residues. As DNA, the CDR3 is TGCGCCATCAGCTTGCTCCCAGCGGGGAACACCGGGGAGCTGTTTTTT. Protein: CAISLLPAGNTGELFF.

This clonotype occurred many times. The rearrangement links TRBV12-3 or TRBV12-4 to TRBJ1-5; the match to TRBD1 covers 9 bases. V lost 9 bases to trimming and J lost 11 bases; unmatched junction nucleotides: 8. The CDR3 totals 12 residues. The CDR3 DNA reads as TGTGCCAGTAAGACAGGGGGTTCAGCCCAGCATTTT. Amino acids: CASKTGGSAQHF.

This clonotype has a count of ten or more. The rearrangement links TRBV7-2 to TRBJ2-7, with 7 nucleotides matching TRBD2. CDR1 and CDR2 (germline): SGHTA, FQGNSA. The V and J ends lost 0 bases and 3 bases, in that order; junction bases with no gene match: 5. The length of the CDR3 is 15 residues. CDR3 amino acids: CASSLAGGTNYEQYF. In DNA, the CDR3 is TGTGCCAGCAGCTTAGCAGGCGGGACTAACTACGAGCAGTACTTC.

This clonotype was recorded many times. The rearrangement joins TRBV20-1 to TRBJ1-3, with D unclear. The CDR3 has 13 amino acids. CDR1 is DFQATT, CDR2 SNEGSKA, per germline (reference sequence). The ends were cut back, 0 bases at V and 4 bases at J, with 7 bases in the middle. The CDR3 loop reads CSARENLGNTIYF. The CDR3 bases are TGCAGTGCTAGAGAAAACTTGGGAAACACCATATATTTT.

The chain couples TRBV20-1 to TRBJ1-6, with D tentatively TRBD1 (5 bases). The germline gives CDR1 DFQATT, CDR2 SNEGSKA (reference sequence). The CDR3 consists of 17 residues. V lost 5 bases and J lost 9, with 26 bases in between. CDR3 sequence: CSALEDTVGWGGSPLHF. The DNA of the CDR3 is TGCAGTGCTCTGGAGGACACGGTGGGCTGGGGGGGTTCACCCCTCCACTTT.

This clonotype was counted many times. This chain joins TRBV2 and TRBJ2-7, with TRBD2 as a possible D gene (5 bases). The CDR3 covers 18 residues. Germline CDR1 reads SNHLY; CDR2 reads FYNNEI. V was cut by 6 bases and J by 3 bases, with 27 bases left in between. DNA for the CDR3: TGTGCCAGCAGCTACAACCCGGAGGCCCTCCCAAGTTACTACGAGCAGTACTTC. It codes for CASSYNPEALPSYYEQYF.

The chain is built from TRBV11-2 and TRBJ2-7, with unresolved D. Deletions cut 1 base from V and 3 bases from J, with 7 bases between. Germline lookup yields CDR1 SGHAT and CDR2 FQNNGV. This CDR3 is 13 amino acids long. The CDR3 loop is CASSLALGYEQYF. As DNA, the CDR3 is TGTGCCAGCAGCTTAGCCCTAGGCTACGAGCAGTACTTC.

This clonotype came up many times. The gene calls are TRBV27 and TRBJ1-1; TRBD1 is a possible D gene (5 bases). CDR1 is MNHEY, CDR2 SMNVEV, per germline (reference sequence). V shed 7 bases and J shed 4 bases, with 19 bases lying between them. The CDR3 length is 15 residues. The chain's CDR3 is CASTHWGGGGTEAFF. CDR3 coding DNA: TGTGCCAGCACCCATTGGGGGGGGGGGGGCACTGAAGCTTTCTTT.

This chain links TRBV7-2 with TRBJ1-5; no firm D call. The CDR3 loop spans 13 amino acids. Germline loops: CDR1 SGHTA, CDR2 FQGNSA. V was pared by 3 bases and J by 7 bases, with 10 bases between. CDR3 protein: CASSFKGGQPQHF. The DNA of the CDR3 is TGTGCCAGCAGCTTTAAGGGAGGGCAGCCCCAGCATTTT.